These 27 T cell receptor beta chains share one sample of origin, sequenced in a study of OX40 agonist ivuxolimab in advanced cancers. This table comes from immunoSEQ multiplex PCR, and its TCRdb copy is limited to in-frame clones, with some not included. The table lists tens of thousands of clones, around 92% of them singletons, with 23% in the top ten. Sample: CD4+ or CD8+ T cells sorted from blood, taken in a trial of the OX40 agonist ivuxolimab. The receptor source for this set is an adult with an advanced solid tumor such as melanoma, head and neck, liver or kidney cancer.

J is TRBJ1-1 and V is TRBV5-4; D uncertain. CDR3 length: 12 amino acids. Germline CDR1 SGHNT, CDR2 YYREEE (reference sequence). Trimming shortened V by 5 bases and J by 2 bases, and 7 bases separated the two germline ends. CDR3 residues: CASSHSNTEAFF. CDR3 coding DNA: TGTGCCAGCAGTCACTCCAACACTGAAGCTTTCTTT.

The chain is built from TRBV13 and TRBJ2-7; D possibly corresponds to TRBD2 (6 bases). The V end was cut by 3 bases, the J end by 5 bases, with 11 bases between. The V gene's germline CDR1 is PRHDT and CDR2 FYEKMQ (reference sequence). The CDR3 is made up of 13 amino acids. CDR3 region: CASSLGLLNEQYV. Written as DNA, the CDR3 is TGTGCCAGCAGCTTGGGACTTCTTAACGAGCAGTACGTC.

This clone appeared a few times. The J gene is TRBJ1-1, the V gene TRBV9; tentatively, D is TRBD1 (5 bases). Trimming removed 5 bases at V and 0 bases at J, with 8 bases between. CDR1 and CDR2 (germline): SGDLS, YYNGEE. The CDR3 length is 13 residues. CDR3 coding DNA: TGTGCCAGCAGTCAGGGACTGAACACTGAAGCTTTCTTT. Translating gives CASSQGLNTEAFF.

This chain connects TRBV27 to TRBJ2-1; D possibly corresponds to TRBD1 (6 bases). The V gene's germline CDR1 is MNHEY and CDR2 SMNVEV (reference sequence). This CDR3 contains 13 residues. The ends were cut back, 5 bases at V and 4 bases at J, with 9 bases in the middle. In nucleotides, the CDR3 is TGTGCCAGCAGTAGACAGGATTACAATGAGCAGTTCTTC. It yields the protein CASSRQDYNEQFF.

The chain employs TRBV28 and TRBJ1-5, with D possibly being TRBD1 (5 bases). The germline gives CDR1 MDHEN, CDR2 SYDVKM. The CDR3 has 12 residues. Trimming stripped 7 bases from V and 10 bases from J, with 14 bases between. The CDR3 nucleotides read TGTGCCAGCACGGGGCTCAAGGAACCCCAGCATTTT. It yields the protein CASTGLKEPQHF.

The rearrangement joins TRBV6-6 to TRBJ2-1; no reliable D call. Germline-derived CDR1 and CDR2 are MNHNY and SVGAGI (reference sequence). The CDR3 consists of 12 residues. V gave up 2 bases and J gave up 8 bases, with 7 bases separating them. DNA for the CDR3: TGTGCCAGCAGTTACGCCGAGGATGAGCAGTTCTTC. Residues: CASSYAEDEQFF.

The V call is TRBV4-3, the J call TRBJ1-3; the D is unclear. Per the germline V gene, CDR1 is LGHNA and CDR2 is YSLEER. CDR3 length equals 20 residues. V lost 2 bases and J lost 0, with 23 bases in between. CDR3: CASSQYIPILDGASGNTIYF. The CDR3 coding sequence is TGCGCCAGCAGCCAATATATCCCGATTTTGGACGGAGCCTCTGGAAACACCATATATTTT.

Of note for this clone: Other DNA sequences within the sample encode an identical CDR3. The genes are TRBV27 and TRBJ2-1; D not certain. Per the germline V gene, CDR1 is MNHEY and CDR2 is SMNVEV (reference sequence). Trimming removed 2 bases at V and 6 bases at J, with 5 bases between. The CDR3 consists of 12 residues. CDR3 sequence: CASSLGGNEQFF. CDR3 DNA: TGTGCCAGCAGTTTAGGTGGCAATGAGCAGTTCTTC.

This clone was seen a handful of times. The DNA of the CDR3 is TGTGCCAGTAGTATCTTCTACGGACAGGGCTTCCATCAGCCCCAGCATTTT. It codes for CASSIFYGQGFHQPQHF. The chain uses TRBV19 and TRBJ1-5, with TRBD1 matching over 8 bases. The germline gives CDR1 LNHDA, CDR2 SQIVND (reference sequence). The V segment lost 3 bases and the J segment 5 bases; nucleotides outside the gene matches: 12. The CDR3 contains 17 residues.

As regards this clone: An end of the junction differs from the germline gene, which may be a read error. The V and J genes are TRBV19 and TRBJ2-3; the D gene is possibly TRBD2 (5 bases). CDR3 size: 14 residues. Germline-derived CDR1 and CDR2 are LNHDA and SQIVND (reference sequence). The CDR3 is CASRIARGTDTQYF. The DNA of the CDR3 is TGTGCCAGTAGAATAGCGAGGGGCACAGATACGCAGTATTTT. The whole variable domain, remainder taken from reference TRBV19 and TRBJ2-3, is DGGITQSPKYLFRKEGQNVTLSCEQNLNHDAMYWYRQDPGQGLRLIYYSQIVNDFQKGDIAEGYSVSREKKESFPLTVTSAQKNPTAFYLCASRIARGTDTQYFGPGTRLTVL.

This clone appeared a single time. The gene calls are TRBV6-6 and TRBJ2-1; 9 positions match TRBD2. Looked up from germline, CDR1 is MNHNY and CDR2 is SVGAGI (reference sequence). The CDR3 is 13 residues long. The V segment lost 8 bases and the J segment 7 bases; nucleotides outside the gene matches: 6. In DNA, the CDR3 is TGTGCCAGCGGACTAGCGCCCGATAATGAGCAGTTCTTC. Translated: CASGLAPDNEQFF.

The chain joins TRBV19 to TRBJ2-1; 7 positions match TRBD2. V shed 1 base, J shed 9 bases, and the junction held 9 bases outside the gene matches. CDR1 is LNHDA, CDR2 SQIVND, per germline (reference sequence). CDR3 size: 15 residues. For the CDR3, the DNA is TGTGCCAGTAGTATAGGACTAGCCGAATTCGGTGAGCAGTTCTTC. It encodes CASSIGLAEFGEQFF.

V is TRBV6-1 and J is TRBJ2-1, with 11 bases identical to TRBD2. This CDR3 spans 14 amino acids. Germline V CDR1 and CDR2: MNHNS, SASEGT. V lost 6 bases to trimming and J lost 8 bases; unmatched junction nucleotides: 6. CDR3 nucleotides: TGTGCCAGCAGGACTGGGACTAGCGGTGATGAGCAGTTCTTC. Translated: CASRTGTSGDEQFF.

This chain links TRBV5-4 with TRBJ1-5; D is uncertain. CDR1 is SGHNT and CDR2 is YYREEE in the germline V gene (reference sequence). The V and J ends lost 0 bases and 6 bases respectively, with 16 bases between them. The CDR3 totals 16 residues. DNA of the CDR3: TGTGCCAGCAGCTTGGGACGGCGGGTCCCAGGTCAGCCCCAGCATTTT. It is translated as CASSLGRRVPGQPQHF. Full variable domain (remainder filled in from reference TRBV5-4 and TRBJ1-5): ETGVTQSPTHLIKTRGQQVTLRCSSQSGHNTVSWYQQALGQGPQFIFQYYREEENGRGNFPPRFSGLQFPNYSSELNVNALELDDSALYLCASSLGRRVPGQPQHFGDGTRLSIL.

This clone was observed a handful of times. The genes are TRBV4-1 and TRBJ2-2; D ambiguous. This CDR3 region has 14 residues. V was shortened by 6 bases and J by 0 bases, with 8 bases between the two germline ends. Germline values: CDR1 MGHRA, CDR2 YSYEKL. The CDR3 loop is CASSLRTNTGELFF. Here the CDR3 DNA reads TGCGCCAGCAGTCTCAGGACGAACACCGGGGAGCTGTTTTTT.

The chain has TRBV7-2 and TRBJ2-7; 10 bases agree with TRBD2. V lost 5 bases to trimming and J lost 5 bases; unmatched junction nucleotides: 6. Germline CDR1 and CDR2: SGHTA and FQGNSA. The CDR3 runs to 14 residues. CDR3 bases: TGTGCCAGCAGCCATGATCTAGCGGGGGACGAGCAGTACGTC. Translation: CASSHDLAGDEQYV.

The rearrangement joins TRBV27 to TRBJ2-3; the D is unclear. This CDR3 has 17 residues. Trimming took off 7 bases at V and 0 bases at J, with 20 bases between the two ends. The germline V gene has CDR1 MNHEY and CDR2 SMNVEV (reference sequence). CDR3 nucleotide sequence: TGTGCCAGCAAGGGCGGCAGAATTCAGCTTAGCACAGATACGCAGTATTTT. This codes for CASKGGRIQLSTDTQYF.

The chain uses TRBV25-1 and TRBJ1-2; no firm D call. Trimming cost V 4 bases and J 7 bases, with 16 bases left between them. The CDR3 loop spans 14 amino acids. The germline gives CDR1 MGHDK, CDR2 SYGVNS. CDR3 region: CASSALAGGGGYTF. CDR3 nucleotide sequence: TGTGCCAGCAGTGCCCTCGCAGGCGGAGGTGGCTACACCTTC.

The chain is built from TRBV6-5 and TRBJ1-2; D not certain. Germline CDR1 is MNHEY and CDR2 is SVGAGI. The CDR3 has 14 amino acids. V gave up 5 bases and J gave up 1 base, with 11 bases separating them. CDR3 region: CASSRPDFNYGYTF. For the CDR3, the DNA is TGTGCCAGCAGTCGACCCGACTTTAACTATGGCTACACCTTC.

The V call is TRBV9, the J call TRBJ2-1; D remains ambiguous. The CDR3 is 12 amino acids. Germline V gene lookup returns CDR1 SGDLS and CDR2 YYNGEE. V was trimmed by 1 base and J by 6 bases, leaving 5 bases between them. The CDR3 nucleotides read TGTGCCAGCAGCGTACAAGCCAATGAGCAGTTCTTC. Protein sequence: CASSVQANEQFF.

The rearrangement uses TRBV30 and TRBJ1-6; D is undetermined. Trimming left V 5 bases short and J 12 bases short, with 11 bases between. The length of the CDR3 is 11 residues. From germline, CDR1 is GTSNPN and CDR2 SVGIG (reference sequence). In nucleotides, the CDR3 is TGTGCCTGGGGCATCATGGGACCCCTCCACTTT. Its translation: CAWGIMGPLHF.

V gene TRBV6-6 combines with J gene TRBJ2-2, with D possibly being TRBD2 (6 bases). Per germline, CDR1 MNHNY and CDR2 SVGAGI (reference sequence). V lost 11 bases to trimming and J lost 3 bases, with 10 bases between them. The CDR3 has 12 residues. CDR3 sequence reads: CAVERDTGELFF. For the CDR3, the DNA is TGTGCCGTTGAGCGGGACACCGGGGAGCTGTTTTTT.

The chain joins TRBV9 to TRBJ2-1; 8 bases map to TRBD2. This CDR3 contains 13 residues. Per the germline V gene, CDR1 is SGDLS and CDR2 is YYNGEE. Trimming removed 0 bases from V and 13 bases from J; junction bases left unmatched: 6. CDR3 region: CASSVGQAGDQFF. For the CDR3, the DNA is TGTGCCAGCAGCGTAGGGCAAGCGGGAGATCAGTTCTTC.

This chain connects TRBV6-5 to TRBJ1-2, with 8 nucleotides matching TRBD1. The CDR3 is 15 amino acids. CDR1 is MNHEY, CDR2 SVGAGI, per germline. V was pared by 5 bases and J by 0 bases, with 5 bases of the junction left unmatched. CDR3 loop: CASSRQGWANYGYTF. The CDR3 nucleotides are TGTGCCAGCAGTCGACAGGGGTGGGCTAACTATGGCTACACCTTC.

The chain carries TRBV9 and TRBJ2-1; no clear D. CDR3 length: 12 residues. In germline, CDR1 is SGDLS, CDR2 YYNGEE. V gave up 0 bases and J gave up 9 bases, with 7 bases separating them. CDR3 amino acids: CASSVASAEQFF. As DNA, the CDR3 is TGTGCCAGCAGCGTAGCATCGGCTGAGCAGTTCTTC.

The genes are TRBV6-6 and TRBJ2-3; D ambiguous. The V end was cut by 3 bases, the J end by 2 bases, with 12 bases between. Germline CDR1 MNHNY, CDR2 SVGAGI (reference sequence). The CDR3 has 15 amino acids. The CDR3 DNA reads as TGTGCCAGCAGTTATTTCTTTGGGGTCACAGATACGCAGTATTTT. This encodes CASSYFFGVTDTQYF.

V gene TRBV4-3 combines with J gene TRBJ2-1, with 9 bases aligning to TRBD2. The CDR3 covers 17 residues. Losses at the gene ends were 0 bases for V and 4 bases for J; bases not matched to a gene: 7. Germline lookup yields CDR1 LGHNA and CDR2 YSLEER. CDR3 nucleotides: TGCGCCAGCAGCCAAGATCGAACTAGCGGGTTGTACAATGAGCAGTTCTTC. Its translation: CASSQDRTSGLYNEQFF.